These 26 T cell receptor beta chains came from one sample sequenced in a study of OX40 agonist ivuxolimab in advanced cancers. The library relied on the immunoSEQ multiplex PCR assay. The clones in this table, taken by TCRdb from immuneACCESS, are in-frame only. Not every clone is retained; where verified, under half of the shortfall comes from an unresolved V gene, and the cause of the rest is unknown. The sample table holds more than 20,000 clones, of which approximately 82% were seen once. The ten largest clones take up over 30% of the sample. The specimen comprised CD4+ or CD8+ T cells sorted from blood, sampled in a trial of the OX40 agonist ivuxolimab. The receptors shown here come from an adult with an advanced solid tumor such as melanoma, head and neck, liver or kidney cancer.

Here the CDR3 DNA reads TGCGCCAGCAGTGAACGTCCTTTAGGGCTAGCGGCTAGCACAGATACGCAGTATTTT. This sequence encodes CASSERPLGLAASTDTQYF. The chain combines TRBV10-1 with TRBJ2-3, with TRBD2 matching over 7 bases. The junction had 15 bases not matched to a gene; V was cut back by 3 bases and J by 0 bases. CDR3 length equals 19 residues. Germline-derived CDR1 and CDR2 are WNHNN and SYGVQD (reference sequence).

The chain has TRBV7-6 and TRBJ2-1, with 13 bases lining up with TRBD2. Trimming cost V 6 bases and J 0 bases; bases outside gene matches: 8. The CDR3 is made up of 18 amino acids. The germline gives CDR1 SGHVS, CDR2 FNYEAQ. The CDR3 protein is CASSGGLAGLSSYNEQFF. DNA for the CDR3: TGTGCCAGCAGTGGGGGACTAGCGGGATTGAGCTCCTACAATGAGCAGTTCTTC.

The chain couples TRBV6-1 to TRBJ2-7; D ambiguous. This CDR3 is built from 11 residues. The germline V and J ends were trimmed by 2 bases and 7 bases, with 6 bases remaining between them. Germline V gene data show CDR1 as MNHNS and CDR2 as SASEGT. CDR3 sequence reads: CASSEPREQYF. The CDR3 region has the DNA TGTGCCAGCAGTGAACCAAGGGAGCAGTACTTC.

The chain joins TRBV11-3 to TRBJ2-2, with a tentative D call TRBD1 (6 bases). Germline lookup yields CDR1 SGHNT and CDR2 YENEEA. The CDR3 has 14 residues. The germline V and J ends were trimmed by 5 bases and 6 bases, with 13 bases remaining between them. The CDR3 is CASSQIQGAGELFF. CDR3 nucleotides: TGTGCCAGCAGCCAAATACAGGGTGCCGGGGAGCTGTTTTTT.

The chain uses TRBV27 and TRBJ1-2, with TRBD1 matching over 7 bases. This CDR3 region has 13 residues. Trimming took 2 bases from V and 8 from J; bases not matched to a gene: 5. CDR1 MNHEY and CDR2 SMNVEV come from the germline V gene (reference sequence). The CDR3 region has the DNA TGTGCCAGCAGTTTAAAGGGGGCTGGAGGCTACACCTTC. Encoded protein: CASSLKGAGGYTF.

This sequence joins TRBV28 and TRBJ2-5, with D perhaps TRBD2 (5 bases). V lost 6 bases, J lost 6 bases, and 17 bases lay in between. CDR1 MDHEN and CDR2 SYDVKM come from the germline V gene. This CDR3 region has 14 residues. The CDR3 sequence is CASRIGNAGKTQYF. CDR3 sequence (DNA): TGTGCCAGCAGAATCGGGAACGCCGGAAAGACCCAGTACTTC. The entire variable domain, with the rest obtained from reference TRBV28 and TRBJ2-5, is as follows: DVKVTQSSRYLVKRTGEKVFLECVQDMDHENMFWYRQDPGLGLRLIYFSYDVKMKEKGDIPEGYSVSREKKERFSLILESASTNQTSMYLCASRIGNAGKTQYFGPGTRLLVL.

J is TRBJ2-2 and V is TRBV21-1; no DNA check was done on the table's D call, TRBD1. TRBV21-1 is shown as a pseudogene. CDR3 length: 18 amino acids. The CDR3 DNA reads TGTGCCAGCAGCAAACGGGACAGGAAAGGATCGGGCACCGGGGAGCTGTTTTTT. The encoded protein is CASSKRDRKGSGTGELFF.

In its sample, this clone ranks as large. V and J are TRBV19 and TRBJ2-1; possible D gene TRBD1, 6 bases. This CDR3 spans 14 amino acids. V was shortened by 4 bases and J by 4 bases, with 11 bases between the two germline ends. Germline CDR1 is LNHDA and CDR2 is SQIVND (reference sequence). CDR3 nucleotides: TGTGCCAGTAGTACCCTAGGGACATACAATGAGCAGTTCTTC. Translating it yields CASSTLGTYNEQFF. Using reference TRBV19 and TRBJ2-1 for the parts outside the CDR3, the full variable domain is DGGITQSPKYLFRKEGQNVTLSCEQNLNHDAMYWYRQDPGQGLRLIYYSQIVNDFQKGDIAEGYSVSREKKESFPLTVTSAQKNPTAFYLCASSTLGTYNEQFFGPGTRLTVL.

V usage is TRBV6-5 and J usage is TRBJ1-2, with unresolved D. Germline CDR1 and CDR2: MNHEY and SVGAGI. V lost 1 base, J lost 2 bases, and 5 bases lay in between. The CDR3 is made up of 13 amino acids. This CDR3 reads CASSYYENYGYTF. The CDR3 nucleotides are TGTGCCAGCAGTTACTACGAGAACTATGGCTACACCTTC.

The genes are TRBV20-1 and TRBJ1-6; D unresolved. In germline, CDR1 is DFQATT, CDR2 SNEGSKA (reference sequence). The CDR3 has 11 residues. Trimming removed 3 bases from V and 14 bases from J, with 11 bases in between. CDR3 sequence reads: CSASKAGSLHF. Here the CDR3 DNA reads TGCAGTGCTAGTAAGGCTGGATCCCTCCACTTT.

This clone showed up just once. The genes are TRBV11-2 and TRBJ1-2, with a possible D match to TRBD1 (6 bases). Trimming removed 4 bases from V and 7 bases from J, with 16 bases in between. Per the germline V gene, CDR1 is SGHAT and CDR2 is FQNNGV. This CDR3 has 14 residues. The CDR3 region is CASSYNRAGGGYTF. CDR3 in DNA: TGTGCCAGCAGCTACAACAGGGCCGGGGGTGGCTACACCTTC. The full variable domain, in which reference TRBV11-2 and TRBJ1-2 provide the parts outside the CDR3, is EAGVAQSPRYKIIEKRQSVAFWCNPISGHATLYWYQQILGQGPKLLIQFQNNGVVDDSQLPKDRFSAERLKGVDSTLKIQPAKLEDSAVYLCASSYNRAGGGYTFGSGTRLTVV.

The chain combines TRBV30 with TRBJ1-6; perhaps TRBD1 as D (6 bases). This CDR3 region has 14 residues. CDR1 and CDR2 from the germline V gene are GTSNPN and SVGIG (reference sequence). Deletions cut 5 bases from V and 7 bases from J, with 15 bases between. The chain's CDR3 is CAWGSQGRNSPLHF. CDR3 sequence (DNA): TGTGCCTGGGGCTCACAGGGAAGGAATTCACCCCTCCACTTT.

This clone was seen a handful of times. The CDR3 reads CAWSWTKNEAFF. CDR3 DNA: TGTGCCTGGAGCTGGACAAAGAATGAAGCTTTCTTT. This chain connects TRBV30 to TRBJ1-1, with D perhaps TRBD1 (5 bases). Trimming pared 3 bases from V and 7 bases from J, leaving 12 bases between. Germline V gene data show CDR1 as GTSNPN and CDR2 as SVGIG (reference sequence). The CDR3 runs to 12 residues. Variable domain in full (rest from reference TRBV30 and TRBJ1-1): SQTIHQWPATLVQPVGSPLSLECTVEGTSNPNLYWYRQAAGRGLQLLFYSVGIGQISSEVPQNLSASRPQDRQFILSSKKLLLSDSGFYLCAWSWTKNEAFFGQGTRLTVV.

This chain connects TRBV9 to TRBJ2-7, with D perhaps TRBD2 (6 bases). Germline V gene data show CDR1 as SGDLS and CDR2 as YYNGEE. The V end was cut by 0 bases, the J end by 6 bases, with 16 bases between. This CDR3 contains 15 residues. The CDR3 bases are TGTGCCAGCAGCGTAGATCCAGCCTCGGAGGGCGAGCAGTACTTC. As protein: CASSVDPASEGEQYF.

The chain combines TRBV9 with TRBJ1-1; D uncertain. This CDR3 is built from 15 residues. V was clipped by 4 bases and J by 3 bases, with 16 bases between them. Per germline, CDR1 SGDLS and CDR2 YYNGEE. DNA of the CDR3: TGTGCCAGCAGCCCTATCGGAGGGCAAGACACTGAAGCTTTCTTT. As protein: CASSPIGGQDTEAFF.

This clone was seen more than once but under ten times. The CDR3 is CAWSTGANEKLFF. The CDR3 bases are TGTGCCTGGAGCACCGGGGCTAATGAAAAACTGTTTTTT. The V and J genes are TRBV30 and TRBJ1-4, with D unresolved. CDR3 length: 13 amino acids. Germline-derived CDR1 and CDR2 are GTSNPN and SVGIG (reference sequence). Trimming removed 3 bases from V and 3 bases from J, with 8 bases in between.

This chain uses TRBV5-1 with TRBJ2-2, with a possible D match to TRBD2 (6 bases). The germline CDR1 and CDR2 sequences are SGHRS and YFSETQ. The CDR3 length is 14 residues. V was trimmed by 0 bases and J by 7 bases, leaving 10 bases between them. The CDR3 region has the DNA TGCGCCAGCAGCTTGGAGGAGGGATTCGGGGAGCTGTTTTTT. Protein product: CASSLEEGFGELFF.

The V and J genes are TRBV2 and TRBJ2-7, with 9 bases aligning to TRBD1. Germline loops: CDR1 SNHLY, CDR2 FYNNEI. After removal of 6 bases from V and 6 bases from J, the junction contained 6 bases not matched to a gene. This CDR3 has 13 residues. The CDR3, as DNA: TGTGCCAGCAGAGAGACAGGGGGTAGCGAGCAGTACTTC. Protein product: CASRETGGSEQYF.

The chain employs TRBV4-1 and TRBJ1-2; D gene uncertain. The CDR3 covers 14 residues. The germline V gene encodes CDR1 MGHRA and CDR2 YSYEKL. V lost 3 bases and J lost 5, with 13 bases in between. The CDR3: CASSHPGLGYGYTF. CDR3 coding DNA: TGCGCCAGCAGCCACCCGGGCCTCGGGTATGGCTACACCTTC.

The CDR3 sequence is CASSLPGSSFHEQFF. CDR3 sequence (DNA): TGTGCCAGCAGTCTCCCGGGGTCTAGCTTCCATGAGCAGTTCTTC. V is TRBV7-2 and J is TRBJ2-1; TRBD2 might be the D (5 bases). Germline V lookup: CDR1 SGHTA, CDR2 FQGNSA. Trimming took 6 bases from V and 8 from J, leaving 20 bases between them. This CDR3 region has 15 residues.

This sequence joins TRBV5-8 and TRBJ2-3; D possibly corresponds to TRBD2 (5 bases). V lost 6 bases and J 5 bases, leaving 22 bases between the germline ends. Germline V CDR1 and CDR2: SGHTS, YDEGEE. The length of the CDR3 is 16 residues. In nucleotides, the CDR3 is TGTGCCAGCATCTTAAACCGGGAATTGTTGGTAGATACGCAGTATTTT. Translating it yields CASILNRELLVDTQYF. Complete variable domain (other parts from reference TRBV5-8 and TRBJ2-3): EAGVTQSPTHLIKTRGQQATLRCSPISGHTSVYWYQQALGLGLQFLLWYDEGEERNRGNFPPRFSGRQFPNYSSELNVNALELEDSALYLCASILNRELLVDTQYFGPGTRLTVL.

The chain carries TRBV11-2 and TRBJ1-1; perhaps TRBD1 as D (6 bases). This CDR3 region has 13 residues. The germline V gene encodes CDR1 SGHAT and CDR2 FQNNGV. V lost 5 bases to trimming and J lost 7 bases, with 14 bases between them. The CDR3 bases are TGTGCCAGCAGCCGAAGCGGGGGCTATGAAGCTTTCTTT. Residues: CASSRSGGYEAFF.

V usage is TRBV7-2 and J usage is TRBJ2-5; D perhaps matches TRBD1 (7 bases). Germline-derived CDR1 and CDR2 are SGHTA and FQGNSA. The germline V and J ends were trimmed by 5 bases and 6 bases, with 10 bases remaining between them. The CDR3 is made up of 12 amino acids. The DNA of the CDR3 is TGTGCCAGCAGCCCAGGGGGGAAGACCCAGTACTTC. This gives the protein CASSPGGKTQYF.

This chain uses TRBV9 with TRBJ2-7; 7 bases map to TRBD1. V was clipped by 4 bases and J by 1 base; unmatched bases: 2. This CDR3 comprises 13 residues. Germline V gene lookup returns CDR1 SGDLS and CDR2 YYNGEE. This CDR3 reads CASSQGQSYEQYF. Written as DNA, the CDR3 is TGTGCCAGCAGCCAGGGACAGTCCTACGAGCAGTACTTC.

The genes are TRBV19 and TRBJ2-1, with 7 bases that match TRBD1. Germline V CDR1 and CDR2: LNHDA, SQIVND (reference sequence). The CDR3 is made up of 15 amino acids. V lost 8 bases, J lost 7 bases, and 14 bases stayed unmatched. The DNA for the CDR3 is TGTGCCAGTGATCCGTCGGGACAGCCCGTTAATGAGCAGTTCTTC. Translating it yields CASDPSGQPVNEQFF.

This chain joins TRBV7-3 and TRBJ1-5; 8 bases are shared with TRBD1. This CDR3 has 14 residues. The J segment lost 7 bases and the V segment lost 5 bases, leaving 7 bases of the junction unmatched. The V gene's germline CDR1 is SGHTA and CDR2 FQGTGA. As DNA, the CDR3 is TGTGCCAGCAGCCCGACAGGGGAGCGCCAGCCCCAGCATTTT. Its protein is CASSPTGERQPQHF.